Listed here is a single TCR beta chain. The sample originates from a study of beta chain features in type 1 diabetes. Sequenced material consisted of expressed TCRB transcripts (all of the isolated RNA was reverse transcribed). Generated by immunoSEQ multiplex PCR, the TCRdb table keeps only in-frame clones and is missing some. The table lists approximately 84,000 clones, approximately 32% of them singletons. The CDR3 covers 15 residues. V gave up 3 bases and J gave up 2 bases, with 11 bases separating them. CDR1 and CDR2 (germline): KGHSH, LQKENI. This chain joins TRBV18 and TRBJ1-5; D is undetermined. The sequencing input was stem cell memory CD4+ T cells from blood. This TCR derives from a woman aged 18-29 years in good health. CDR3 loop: CASSPPGDGNQPQHF. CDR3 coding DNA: TGTGCCAGCTCACCCCCGGGTGATGGCAATCAGCCCCAGCATTTT.